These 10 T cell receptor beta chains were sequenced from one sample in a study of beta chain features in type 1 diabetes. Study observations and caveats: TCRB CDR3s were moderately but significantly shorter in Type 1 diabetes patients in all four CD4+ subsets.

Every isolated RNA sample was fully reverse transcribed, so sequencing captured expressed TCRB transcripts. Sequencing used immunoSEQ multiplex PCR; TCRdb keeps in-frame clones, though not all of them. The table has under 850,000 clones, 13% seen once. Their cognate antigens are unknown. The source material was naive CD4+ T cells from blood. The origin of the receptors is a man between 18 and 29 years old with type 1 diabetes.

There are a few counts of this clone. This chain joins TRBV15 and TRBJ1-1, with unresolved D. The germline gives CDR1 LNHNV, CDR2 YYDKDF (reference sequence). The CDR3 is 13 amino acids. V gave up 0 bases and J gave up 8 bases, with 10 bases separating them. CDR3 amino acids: CATSRDAAEEAFF. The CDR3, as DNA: TGTGCCACCAGCAGAGATGCGGCAGAAGAAGCTTTCTTT.

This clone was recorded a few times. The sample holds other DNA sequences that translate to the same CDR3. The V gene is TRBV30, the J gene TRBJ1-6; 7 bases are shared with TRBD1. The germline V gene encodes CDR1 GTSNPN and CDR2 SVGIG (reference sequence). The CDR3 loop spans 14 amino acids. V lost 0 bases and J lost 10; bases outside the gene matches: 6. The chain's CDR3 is CAWSVLQGGSPLHF. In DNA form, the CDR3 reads TGTGCCTGGAGTGTACTGCAGGGGGGATCACCCCTCCACTTT.

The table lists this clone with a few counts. The CDR3: CASSPTGGGGYTF. The CDR3 bases are TGTGCCAGCAGCCCGACAGGGGGCGGTGGCTACACCTTC. The gene calls are TRBV2 and TRBJ1-2; 10 bases map to TRBD1. V was clipped by 6 bases and J by 7 bases; unmatched bases: 5. The CDR3 is made up of 13 amino acids. CDR1 and CDR2 (germline): SNHLY, FYNNEI.

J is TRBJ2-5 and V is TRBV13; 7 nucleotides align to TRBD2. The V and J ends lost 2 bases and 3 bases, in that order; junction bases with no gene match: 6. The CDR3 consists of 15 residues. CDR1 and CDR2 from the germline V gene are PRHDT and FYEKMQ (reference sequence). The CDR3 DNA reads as TGTGCCAGCAGCTTATGGTGGGGGGGAGAAGAGACCCAGTACTTC. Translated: CASSLWWGGEETQYF.

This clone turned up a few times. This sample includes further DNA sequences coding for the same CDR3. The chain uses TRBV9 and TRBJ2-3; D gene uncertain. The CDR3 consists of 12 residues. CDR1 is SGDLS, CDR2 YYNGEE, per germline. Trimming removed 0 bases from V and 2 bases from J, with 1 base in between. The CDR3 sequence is CASSVDTDTQYF. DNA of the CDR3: TGTGCCAGCAGCGTAGACACAGATACGCAGTATTTT.

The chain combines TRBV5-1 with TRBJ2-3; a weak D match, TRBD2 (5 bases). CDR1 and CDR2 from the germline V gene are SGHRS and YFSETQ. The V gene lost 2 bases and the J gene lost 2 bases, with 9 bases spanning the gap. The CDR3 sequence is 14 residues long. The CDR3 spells CASSFGDFTDTQYF. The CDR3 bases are TGCGCCAGCAGCTTCGGGGATTTCACAGATACGCAGTATTTT.

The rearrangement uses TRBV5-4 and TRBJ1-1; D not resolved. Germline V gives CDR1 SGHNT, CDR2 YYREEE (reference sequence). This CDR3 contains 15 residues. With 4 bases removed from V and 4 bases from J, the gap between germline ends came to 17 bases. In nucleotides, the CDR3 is TGTGCCAGCAGCCGCGGGGTCTCTGATGGCACTGAAGCTTTCTTT. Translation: CASSRGVSDGTEAFF.

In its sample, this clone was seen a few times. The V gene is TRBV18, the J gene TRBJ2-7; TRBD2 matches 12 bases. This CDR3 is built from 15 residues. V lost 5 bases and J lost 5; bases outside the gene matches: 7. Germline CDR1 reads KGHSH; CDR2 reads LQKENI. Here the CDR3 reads CASSVTGLAGNEQYF. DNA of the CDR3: TGTGCCAGCTCAGTGACAGGACTAGCGGGGAACGAGCAGTACTTC.

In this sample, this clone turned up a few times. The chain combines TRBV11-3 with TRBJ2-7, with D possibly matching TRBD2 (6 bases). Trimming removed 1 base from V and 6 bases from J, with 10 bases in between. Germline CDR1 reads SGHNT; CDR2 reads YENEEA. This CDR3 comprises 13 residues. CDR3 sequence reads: CASSLAGDSEQYF. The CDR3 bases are TGTGCCAGCAGCTTAGCCGGGGACTCCGAGCAGTACTTC.

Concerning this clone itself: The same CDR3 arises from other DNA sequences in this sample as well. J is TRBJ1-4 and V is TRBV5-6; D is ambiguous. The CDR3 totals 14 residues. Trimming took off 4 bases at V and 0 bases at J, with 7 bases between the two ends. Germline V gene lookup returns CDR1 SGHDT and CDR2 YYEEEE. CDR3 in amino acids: CASSPGATNEKLFF. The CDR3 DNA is TGTGCCAGCAGCCCAGGAGCAACTAATGAAAAACTGTTTTTT.